The clone carrying this T cell receptor (beta chain) appeared a few times. Assay used: immunoSEQ multiplex PCR; TCRdb lists only in-frame clones, some missing. The sample shows hundreds of thousands of clones, about four fifths of them seen only once. Trimming shortened V by 6 bases and J by 0 bases, and 6 bases separated the two germline ends. Germline V lookup: CDR1 SGHNT, CDR2 YENEEA. This CDR3 has 14 amino acids. This record comes from a study of blood T cell repertoires in COVID-19. The chain employs TRBV11-3 and TRBJ2-6; D is undetermined. The clonotype was recovered from an elderly woman with acute or convalescent COVID-19. Sequenced material: peripheral blood. CDR3 coding DNA: TGTGCCAGCAGTCCCTTCTCTGGGGCCAACGTCCTGACTTTC. This encodes CASSPFSGANVLTF.